The next 19 T cell receptor beta chains were all read from a single sample in a study of molecular identifiers for immune sequencing clone quantification. TCRdb re-called the PCR reads with MiXCR, one entry per CDR3 protein. The sample yields some 100,000 distinct CDR3 sequences, roughly 34% seen once. The sequencing input was naive CD8+ T cells from blood, with Jurkat cell RNA spiked in. The subset here: FACS-sorted CD8+CD4-CCR7+CD45RA+ naive T cells. These receptors originate from a human donor in good health. Some libraries in this study had Jurkat cell RNA spiked in.

Of note for this clonotype: This may be a read error: a much more frequent sequence differs by one nucleotide. The chain combines TRBV4-1 with TRBJ2-3, with TRBD2 identical over 7 bases. CDR3 length: 18 amino acids. V shed 0 bases and J 2 bases; nucleotides not matched to a gene: 11. CDR1 and CDR2 (germline): MGHRA, YSYEKL. CDR3 sequence reads: CASSQEPGPSGYTDTQYF. The CDR3 DNA follows: TGCGCCAGCAGCCAAGAGCCCGGTCCTAGCGGATACACAGATACGCAGTATTTT.

The chain recombines TRBV7-2 with TRBJ2-3; 7 bases are shared with TRBD2. CDR3 length equals 16 residues. CDR1 SGHTA and CDR2 FQGNSA come from the germline V gene. Germline trimming cut 5 bases from V and 4 bases from J; bases unmatched to any gene: 12. CDR3 region: CASSRLVRERPDTQYF. The CDR3 DNA is TGTGCCAGCAGCCGTTTAGTGCGGGAGAGGCCAGATACGCAGTATTTT. Full variable domain (rest looked up from reference TRBV7-2 and TRBJ2-3): GAGVSQSPSNKVTEKGKDVELRCDPISGHTALYWYRQSLGQGLEFLIYFQGNSAPDKSGLPSDRFSAERTGGSVSTLTIQRTQQEDSAVYLCASSRLVRERPDTQYFGPGTRLTVL.

The chain uses TRBV6-2 or TRBV6-3 and TRBJ2-1, with a weak D call TRBD1 (5 bases). CDR1 and CDR2 from the germline V gene are MNHEY and SVGEGT. This CDR3 is 15 amino acids long. Trimming removed 7 bases at V and 5 bases at J, with 18 bases between. Written as DNA, the CDR3 is TGTGCCAGCAATTATATCGGAGACAGAAACAATGAGCAGTTCTTC. Residues: CASNYIGDRNNEQFF.

This clonotype has just one count. A read error may explain this, as a much larger clone is one base away. This chain connects TRBV28 to TRBJ1-5; 7 bases map to TRBD1. V lost 8 bases to trimming and J lost 4 bases; unmatched junction nucleotides: 11. The CDR3 is 15 residues long. Germline V gene sequence: CDR1 MDHEN, CDR2 SYDVKM. CDR3 nucleotide sequence: TGTGCCAGCTGCCCTGGGCAGGGGGTTAATCAGCCCCAGCATTTT. As protein: CASCPGQGVNQPQHF.

This clonotype was seen a few times. The chain couples TRBV12-3 or TRBV12-4 to TRBJ2-7; unclear D gene. V dropped 1 base and J dropped 7 bases, with 8 bases sitting between them. The CDR3 runs to 12 residues. CDR3 sequence: CASSLVRAEQYF. The DNA of the CDR3 is TGTGCCAGCAGTTTAGTTCGAGCGGAGCAGTACTTC.

This clonotype was seen at least ten times. The chain employs TRBV5-1 and TRBJ2-3; no firm D call. Trimming cost V 0 bases and J 2 bases, with 10 bases left between them. In germline, CDR1 is SGHRS, CDR2 YFSETQ. The CDR3 contains 15 residues. The CDR3, as DNA: TGCGCCAGCAGCTTGGCCCACACCCCCACAGATACGCAGTATTTT. Its protein is CASSLAHTPTDTQYF.

The chain couples TRBV6-2 or TRBV6-3 to TRBJ2-2, with D perhaps TRBD2 (6 bases). The CDR3 runs to 13 residues. V dropped 7 bases and J dropped 7 bases, with 13 bases sitting between them. Germline V lookup: CDR1 MNHEY, CDR2 SVGEGT. CDR3 loop: CASTDYGGGELFF. The CDR3 DNA follows: TGTGCCAGCACCGATTACGGGGGCGGGGAGCTGTTTTTT.

Notes on this clonotype: The conserved phenylalanine or tryptophan is not found at the CDR3 terminus, so this likely reflects a read error. The chain uses TRBV11-2 and TRBJ2-1, with D unresolved. Germline lookup yields CDR1 SGHAT and CDR2 FQNNGV. V was cut by 6 bases and J by 9 bases, with 12 bases left in between. The CDR3 runs to 12 residues. CDR3 nucleotides: TGTGCCAGCAGGTCCCCCCGATTTGAGCAGTTCCTC. Its protein product is CASRSPRFEQFL.

This clonotype has a handful of counts. The chain couples TRBV5-4 to TRBJ1-1; 7 bases agree with TRBD1. The CDR3 is 13 amino acids. Germline V CDR1 and CDR2: SGHNT, YYREEE (reference sequence). Unmatched junction bases numbered 6, after V lost 6 bases and J lost 4 bases. CDR3 loop: CASTQTGSTEAFF. DNA for the CDR3: TGTGCCAGCACCCAGACAGGGAGCACTGAAGCTTTCTTT.

Comments on this clonotype: A read error may be the cause here, since a much bigger clone is one base away. This chain links TRBV28 with TRBJ1-5, with 7 bases matching TRBD1. The CDR3 consists of 14 residues. The junction had 6 bases not matched to a gene; V was cut back by 5 bases and J by 5 bases. The germline V gene encodes CDR1 MDHEN and CDR2 SYDVKM. The CDR3 region has the DNA TGTGCCAGCAGTGCTGGCAGGGGGTATCAGCCCCAGCATTTT. Its translation: CASSAGRGYQPQHF.

This sequence joins TRBV27 and TRBJ2-3; 13 bases are a match to TRBD2. V lost 0 bases to trimming and J lost 2 bases; unmatched junction nucleotides: 5. This CDR3 is 18 amino acids long. Germline V gives CDR1 MNHEY, CDR2 SMNVEV (reference sequence). CDR3 region: CASSLSRTSGSFTDTQYF. The CDR3 coding sequence is TGTGCCAGCAGTTTATCCCGGACTAGCGGGAGTTTCACAGATACGCAGTATTTT.

In this sample, this clonotype turned up many times. This chain links TRBV28 with TRBJ1-2; 9 bases fit TRBD1. V gave up 3 bases and J gave up 5 bases; unmatched junction bases: 4. The CDR3 is made up of 14 amino acids. Germline CDR1 is MDHEN and CDR2 is SYDVKM. In DNA, the CDR3 is TGTGCCAGCAGTTTCCTTGGACAGGGGTATGGCTACACCTTC. It encodes CASSFLGQGYGYTF.

The chain is built from TRBV25-1 and TRBJ2-2; no clear D gene. The V end lost 6 bases, the J end lost 3 bases, and 8 bases lay between the germline ends. Germline V lookup: CDR1 MGHDK, CDR2 SYGVNS. The CDR3 contains 13 residues. Here the CDR3 reads CASRHRDTGELFF. CDR3 DNA sequence: TGTGCCAGCAGACACCGGGACACCGGGGAGCTGTTTTTT.

Worth noting for this clonotype: A much more abundant neighbour one base away suggests this may be a read error. The J gene is TRBJ2-7, the V gene TRBV28; possibly TRBD2 for D (6 bases). The V end was cut by 5 bases, the J end by 5 bases, with 19 bases between. CDR3 length equals 15 residues. Germline CDR1 MDHEN, CDR2 SYDVKM. The CDR3 region has the DNA TGTGCCAGCAGTATAGTCCGGGAGCTCGCAAACGAGCAGTACTTC. Protein sequence: CASSIVRELANEQYF. The full variable domain, with the rest looked up from reference TRBV28 and TRBJ2-7, is DVKVTQSSRYLVKRTGEKVFLECVQDMDHENMFWYRQDPGLGLRLIYFSYDVKMKEKGDIPEGYSVSREKKERFSLILESASTNQTSMYLCASSIVRELANEQYFGPGTRLTVT.

The gene calls are TRBV5-4 and TRBJ2-7; 8 nucleotides align to TRBD1. The V and J ends lost 4 bases and 2 bases, in that order; junction bases with no gene match: 5. Germline-derived CDR1 and CDR2 are SGHNT and YYREEE (reference sequence). The CDR3 runs to 14 residues. The CDR3 region has the DNA TGTGCCAGCAGCCAAGACAGGGGCCCCTACGAGCAGTACTTC. Its translation: CASSQDRGPYEQYF. Full variable domain (missing parts from reference TRBV5-4 and TRBJ2-7): ETGVTQSPTHLIKTRGQQVTLRCSSQSGHNTVSWYQQALGQGPQFIFQYYREEENGRGNFPPRFSGLQFPNYSSELNVNALELDDSALYLCASSQDRGPYEQYFGPGTRLTVT.

V and J are TRBV24-1 and TRBJ2-7; tentative D call: TRBD2 (5 bases). Germline CDR1 and CDR2: KGHDR and SFDVKD. With 5 bases removed from V and 3 bases from J, the gap between germline ends came to 19 bases. The CDR3 totals 16 residues. The CDR3 spells CATSGPGMSNNYEQYF. The DNA for the CDR3 is TGTGCCACCAGTGGTCCCGGGATGTCAAATAACTACGAGCAGTACTTC.

This clonotype was observed a handful of times. The chain uses TRBV5-1 and TRBJ2-5, with D tentatively TRBD1 (6 bases). Germline CDR1 reads SGHRS; CDR2 reads YFSETQ. There are 14 residues in the CDR3. V lost 0 bases, J lost 2 bases, and 8 bases lay in between. CDR3 residues: CASSLETGQETQYF. CDR3 coding DNA: TGCGCCAGCAGCTTGGAGACAGGACAAGAGACCCAGTACTTC.

This clonotype has more than one count but fewer than ten. The chain links TRBV9 to TRBJ2-5; 8 bases are shared with TRBD1. In germline, CDR1 is SGDLS, CDR2 YYNGEE. CDR3 length equals 16 residues. The J segment lost 3 bases and the V segment lost 4 bases, leaving 11 bases of the junction unmatched. The CDR3 reads CASSKRTGPNKETQYF. Written as DNA, the CDR3 is TGTGCCAGCAGCAAAAGGACAGGGCCCAACAAAGAGACCCAGTACTTC.

The V gene is TRBV27, the J gene TRBJ2-4, with D perhaps TRBD2 (6 bases). Germline V gene lookup returns CDR1 MNHEY and CDR2 SMNVEV (reference sequence). CDR3 size: 13 residues. Trimming stripped 3 bases from V and 6 bases from J, with 9 bases between. The CDR3 DNA follows: TGTGCCAGCAGTTTTACGCGGGGAAACATTCAGTACTTC. Translation gives CASSFTRGNIQYF.